The 31 T cell receptor beta chains given below trace back to one sample, sequenced in a study of shared clonotypes between healthy human individuals. The table came from immunoSEQ multiplex PCR; TCRdb's copy has only in-frame clones and leaves some out. Of over a million clones listed, roughly 97% are singletons. The sequenced sample was naive CD4+ T cells sorted from blood. The subset: CD45RA+ positively selected. These receptors all come from a man under 40 in good health.

V is TRBV11-2 and J is TRBJ2-2, with 9 bases that match TRBD1. The germline V gene has CDR1 SGHAT and CDR2 FQNNGV. J gave up 1 base and V 5 bases, and 5 bases lay outside the gene matches. The CDR3 is made up of 16 amino acids. CDR3 bases: TGTGCCAGCAGCCGACCGGGACAGGGGAACACCGGGGAGCTGTTTTTT. It specifies CASSRPGQGNTGELFF. Full variable domain (missing parts from reference TRBV11-2 and TRBJ2-2): EAGVAQSPRYKIIEKRQSVAFWCNPISGHATLYWYQQILGQGPKLLIQFQNNGVVDDSQLPKDRFSAERLKGVDSTLKIQPAKLEDSAVYLCASSRPGQGNTGELFFGEGSRLTVL.

The rearrangement links TRBV2 to TRBJ1-1; D is undetermined. Trimming stripped 2 bases from V and 3 bases from J, with 10 bases between. The CDR3 is made up of 14 amino acids. Per the germline V gene, CDR1 is SNHLY and CDR2 is FYNNEI. The CDR3 DNA reads as TGTGCCAGCAGTGAAATGGGCGTTGACACTGAAGCTTTCTTT. It encodes CASSEMGVDTEAFF. Filled out from reference TRBV2 and TRBJ1-1, the complete variable domain reads EPEVTQTPSHQVTQMGQEVILRCVPISNHLYFYWYRQILGQKVEFLVSFYNNEISEKSEIFDDQFSVERPDGSNFTLKIRSTKLEDSAMYFCASSEMGVDTEAFFGQGTRLTVV.

CDR3 bases: TGTGCCAGCAGCTTATACGGCTTGACAGGGGGACTCCTGAACACTGAAGCTTTCTTT. Translated, it gives CASSLYGLTGGLLNTEAFF. The chain is built from TRBV7-6 and TRBJ1-1, with 9 bases identical to TRBD1. The CDR3 sequence is 19 residues long. Unmatched junction bases numbered 13, after V lost 2 bases and J lost 0 bases. Per the germline V gene, CDR1 is SGHVS and CDR2 is FNYEAQ.

The rearrangement uses TRBV19 and TRBJ2-1; 12 bases are shared with TRBD2. Per the germline V gene, CDR1 is LNHDA and CDR2 is SQIVND (reference sequence). CDR3 length: 14 residues. V shed 10 bases, J shed 8 bases, and the junction held 9 bases outside the gene matches. The CDR3 DNA reads as TGTGCCACCAGACTAGCGGGAGATACCTATGAGCAGTTCTTC. It is translated as CATRLAGDTYEQFF. Filled out from reference TRBV19 and TRBJ2-1, the complete variable domain reads DGGITQSPKYLFRKEGQNVTLSCEQNLNHDAMYWYRQDPGQGLRLIYYSQIVNDFQKGDIAEGYSVSREKKESFPLTVTSAQKNPTAFYLCATRLAGDTYEQFFGPGTRLTVL.

J is TRBJ1-5 and V is TRBV27; D is perhaps TRBD1 (5 bases). V was clipped by 6 bases and J by 6 bases, with 18 bases between them. The length of the CDR3 is 15 residues. CDR1 MNHEY and CDR2 SMNVEV come from the germline V gene (reference sequence). DNA for the CDR3: TGTGCCAGCAGCATTAGTCGGGGCGGAGGTCAGCCCCAGCATTTT. It is translated as CASSISRGGGQPQHF.

The rearrangement links TRBV19 to TRBJ1-4, with D possibly matching TRBD1 (5 bases). The length of the CDR3 is 11 residues. The germline gives CDR1 LNHDA, CDR2 SQIVND (reference sequence). V was trimmed by 8 bases and J by 10 bases, leaving 11 bases between them. CDR3 in amino acids: CASWAGGKLFF. CDR3 bases: TGTGCCAGTTGGGCCGGGGGAAAACTGTTTTTT.

The V and J genes are TRBV27 and TRBJ2-3; D possibly uses TRBD1 or TRBD2 (6 bases each). The CDR3 has 15 residues. Germline V CDR1 and CDR2: MNHEY, SMNVEV (reference sequence). V was shortened by 8 bases and J by 1 base, with 16 bases between the two germline ends. DNA of the CDR3: TGTGCCAGCCGAGTTACAGGGAGGCGCACAGATACGCAGTATTTT. Translating it yields CASRVTGRRTDTQYF.

The sample holds one count of this clone. The J gene is TRBJ1-2, the V gene TRBV27, with unresolved D. The CDR3 consists of 13 residues. Germline-derived CDR1 and CDR2 are MNHEY and SMNVEV (reference sequence). V was trimmed by 3 bases and J by 3 bases, leaving 8 bases between them. CDR3 loop: CASSFDGYYGYTF. The CDR3 bases are TGTGCCAGCAGTTTCGACGGATACTATGGCTACACCTTC.

The chain couples TRBV10-3 to TRBJ1-5, with unresolved D. Looked up from germline, CDR1 is ENHRY and CDR2 is SYGVKD. This CDR3 has 14 residues. The germline V and J ends were trimmed by 4 bases and 4 bases, with 11 bases remaining between them. CDR3 sequence: CAISARAGNQPQHF. In nucleotides, the CDR3 is TGTGCCATCAGTGCGAGGGCCGGGAATCAGCCCCAGCATTTT.

The chain carries TRBV7-2 and TRBJ1-2, with a possible D match to TRBD1 (5 bases). This CDR3 is built from 13 residues. V lost 3 bases to trimming and J lost 6 bases, with 11 bases between them. Germline assignment: CDR1 SGHTA and CDR2 FQGNSA. CDR3 bases: TGTGCCAGCAGCTTGGGGCCGGGAGATGGCTACACCTTC. Protein: CASSLGPGDGYTF.

For this clone: Additional DNA sequences in this sample encode the identical CDR3. The genes are TRBV5-1 and TRBJ1-4, with 7 bases matching TRBD1. The CDR3 totals 14 residues. CDR1 and CDR2 (germline): SGHRS, YFSETQ. J lost 7 bases, V lost 0 bases, and 3 bases had no gene match. The CDR3 region is CASSLDRGGEKLFF. The CDR3 DNA reads TGCGCCAGCAGCTTGGACAGGGGAGGTGAAAAACTGTTTTTT.

V and J are TRBV10-3 and TRBJ1-2, with TRBD1 as a possible D gene (6 bases). This CDR3 is built from 14 residues. In germline, CDR1 is ENHRY, CDR2 SYGVKD. Trimming took off 5 bases at V and 4 bases at J, with 14 bases between the two ends. The CDR3 nucleotides read TGTGCCATCAGTATGCCCGGGGGCGGCTATGGCTACACCTTC. Translated, it gives CAISMPGGGYGYTF.

The chain combines TRBV4-1 with TRBJ2-1; D gene ambiguous. The V gene's germline CDR1 is MGHRA and CDR2 YSYEKL. The V end lost 0 bases, the J end lost 8 bases, and 11 bases lay between the germline ends. The CDR3 has 14 amino acids. The CDR3 here is CASSQEYSVDEQFF. The CDR3 DNA follows: TGCGCCAGCAGCCAAGAGTACAGCGTCGATGAGCAGTTCTTC.

The rearrangement links TRBV9 to TRBJ2-7; D unclear. This CDR3 has 12 amino acids. Germline V gene data show CDR1 as SGDLS and CDR2 as YYNGEE. The V gene lost 0 bases and the J gene lost 9 bases, with 10 bases spanning the gap. The CDR3 coding sequence is TGTGCCAGCAGCGTAGAAAAGAAATGGCAGTACTTC. Its protein product is CASSVEKKWQYF.

About this clone itself: The junction shows a germline mismatch at one end, possibly a read error. J is TRBJ2-1 and V is TRBV7-2, with 9 bases fitting TRBD2. The length of the CDR3 is 14 residues. The V gene's germline CDR1 is SGHTA and CDR2 FQGNSA. The CDR3 DNA sequence: TGTGCCAGCAGCTTAACGCGCGGGGGGGGCTTTCGGCTCTTC. Residues: CASSLTRGGGFRLF.

The genes are TRBV28 and TRBJ1-2; D might be TRBD1 (5 bases). V lost 6 bases, J lost 1 base, and 12 bases lay in between. Germline CDR1 and CDR2: MDHEN and SYDVKM. The CDR3 runs 14 residues. CDR3 loop: CASSAGGINYGYTF. CDR3 coding DNA: TGTGCCAGCAGCGCGGGGGGGATTAACTATGGCTACACCTTC.

The chain carries TRBV6-5 and TRBJ2-7; perhaps TRBD1 as D (6 bases). The CDR3 contains 16 residues. Germline values: CDR1 MNHEY, CDR2 SVGAGI. Trimming cost V 4 bases and J 4 bases, with 20 bases left between them. CDR3 region: CASSLGIGTGSYEQYF. The CDR3 region has the DNA TGTGCCAGCAGTTTGGGGATAGGTACAGGGTCGTACGAGCAGTACTTC.

The V gene is TRBV9, the J gene TRBJ2-1; D possibly corresponds to TRBD2 (6 bases). Trimming shortened V by 3 bases and J by 9 bases, and 16 bases separated the two germline ends. CDR3 length equals 14 residues. Germline CDR1 is SGDLS and CDR2 is YYNGEE. CDR3 protein: CASSARTGTPEQFF. Here the CDR3 DNA reads TGTGCCAGCAGCGCCCGGACCGGGACTCCTGAGCAGTTCTTC.

J is TRBJ2-3 and V is TRBV4-3; 7 bases align to TRBD2. Germline V lookup: CDR1 LGHNA, CDR2 YSLEER. Trimming removed 4 bases from V and 1 base from J; junction bases left unmatched: 11. This CDR3 spans 17 amino acids. CDR3 sequence: CASSPLAGGRGTDTQYF. CDR3 nucleotide sequence: TGCGCCAGCAGCCCCCTCGCGGGTGGGAGGGGCACAGATACGCAGTATTTT.

The gene calls are TRBV28 and TRBJ2-2; 9 positions match TRBD2. Germline CDR1 is MDHEN and CDR2 is SYDVKM. The CDR3 has 18 amino acids. With V trimmed by 3 bases and J by 2 bases, 10 bases remained unmatched. In DNA form, the CDR3 reads TGTGCCAGCAGTTTGAGGGCGGGAGGGCCTGTAAACACCGGGGAGCTGTTTTTT. Translating gives CASSLRAGGPVNTGELFF.

The chain couples TRBV27 to TRBJ1-5, with 9 bases lining up with TRBD1. CDR1 is MNHEY, CDR2 SMNVEV, per germline (reference sequence). The CDR3 runs 16 residues. The trim removed 5 bases at V and 6 bases at J, leaving 11 bases unmatched. The CDR3 nucleotides are TGTGCCAGCAGTCCGGGGACAGGGTCTTTCCCTCAGCCCCAGCATTTT. Translation: CASSPGTGSFPQPQHF.

The V call is TRBV30, the J call TRBJ2-4; no definite D call. This CDR3 has 11 residues. Trimming cost V 5 bases and J 5 bases, with 7 bases left between them. Germline-derived CDR1 and CDR2 are GTSNPN and SVGIG (reference sequence). CDR3: CAWGRENIQYF. CDR3 DNA sequence: TGTGCCTGGGGTCGTGAAAACATTCAGTACTTC.

The genes are TRBV18 and TRBJ2-1; 8 nucleotides line up with TRBD2. After removal of 6 bases from V and 8 bases from J, the junction contained 12 bases not matched to a gene. Germline V lookup: CDR1 KGHSH, CDR2 LQKENI. CDR3 length: 15 residues. CDR3 in DNA: TGTGCCAGCTCCACACGAGCGGGAGAAAGGGATGAGCAGTTCTTC. Encoded protein: CASSTRAGERDEQFF. Combining the CDR3 with reference TRBV18 and TRBJ2-1 gives the whole variable domain NAGVMQNPRHLVRRRGQEARLRCSPMKGHSHVYWYRQLPEEGLKFMVYLQKENIIDESGMPKERFSAEFPKEGPSILRIQQVVRGDSAAYFCASSTRAGERDEQFFGPGTRLTVL.

Comments on this clone: The same CDR3 can be traced to other DNA sequences in this sample. The chain has TRBV5-1 and TRBJ2-7; 16 bases map to TRBD2. This CDR3 is 16 amino acids long. From germline, CDR1 is SGHRS and CDR2 YFSETQ. Trimming took 4 bases from V and 2 from J; bases not matched to a gene: 3. CDR3 loop: CASSLGTSGRAYEQYF. CDR3 DNA: TGCGCCAGCAGCCTAGGGACTAGCGGGAGGGCCTACGAGCAGTACTTC.

CDR3 loop: CAIGNLGQGGQPQHF. CDR3 DNA: TGTGCCATCGGCAACCTAGGACAGGGGGGACAGCCCCAGCATTTT. The V call is TRBV10-3, the J call TRBJ1-5; 10 bases fit TRBD1. Germline CDR1 reads ENHRY; CDR2 reads SYGVKD. The CDR3 has 15 amino acids. With V trimmed by 8 bases and J by 7 bases, 11 bases remained unmatched.

V usage is TRBV4-3 and J usage is TRBJ2-1, with a possible D match to TRBD2 (5 bases). The CDR3 is 17 residues long. Germline V gene data show CDR1 as LGHNA and CDR2 as YSLEER. V lost 0 bases and J 7 bases, leaving 19 bases between the germline ends. The CDR3 spells CASSQDFMDFPLNEQFF. The CDR3 coding sequence is TGCGCCAGCAGCCAAGATTTCATGGACTTCCCTTTGAATGAGCAGTTCTTC.

J is TRBJ2-1 and V is TRBV5-1; TRBD2 aligns across 10 bases. After removal of 4 bases from V and 3 bases from J, the junction contained 10 bases not matched to a gene. This CDR3 is built from 17 residues. The germline CDR1 and CDR2 sequences are SGHRS and YFSETQ. Here the CDR3 DNA reads TGCGCCAGCAGCCAGGGGCTTTTAGCGGGAGGCTACAATGAGCAGTTCTTC. It is translated as CASSQGLLAGGYNEQFF.

This rearrangement joins TRBV28 to TRBJ2-1; 13 bases are a match to TRBD2. CDR1 and CDR2 (germline): MDHEN, SYDVKM. CDR3 length: 21 residues. The V gene end was trimmed by 4 bases and the J gene end by 4 bases; junction bases not matched to a gene: 19. CDR3 sequence reads: CASSSTQPGTSGMPKYNEQFF. The CDR3, as DNA: TGTGCCAGCAGTTCTACTCAACCCGGGACTAGCGGGATGCCCAAATACAATGAGCAGTTCTTC. Together with reference TRBV28 and TRBJ2-1, the CDR3 gives the full variable domain: DVKVTQSSRYLVKRTGEKVFLECVQDMDHENMFWYRQDPGLGLRLIYFSYDVKMKEKGDIPEGYSVSREKKERFSLILESASTNQTSMYLCASSSTQPGTSGMPKYNEQFFGPGTRLTVL.

The chain combines TRBV5-6 with TRBJ2-7; no clear D gene. Per germline, CDR1 SGHDT and CDR2 YYEEEE. There are 13 residues in the CDR3. The V end was cut by 4 bases, the J end by 3 bases, with 11 bases between. The CDR3 DNA is TGTGCCAGCAGCCCGCCGGGTGGCTACGAGCAGTACTTC. Translated: CASSPPGGYEQYF.

The CDR3 region has the DNA TGTGCCAGCAGCTCCCGACTCCTGTGGACCGGGGAGCTGTTTTTT. Encoded protein: CASSSRLLWTGELFF. The V and J genes are TRBV5-5 and TRBJ2-2; no firm D call. This CDR3 is built from 15 residues. The V gene's germline CDR1 is SGHKS and CDR2 YYEKEE (reference sequence). Between the trimmed V and J ends, which lost 3 bases and 5 bases, there was a span of 14 bases.

The chain links TRBV27 to TRBJ2-7, with D maybe TRBD1 (5 bases). Trimming removed 6 bases from V and 3 bases from J, with 15 bases in between. From germline, CDR1 is MNHEY and CDR2 SMNVEV (reference sequence). The CDR3 is 14 residues long. CDR3 sequence: CASRQRQHNYEQYF. CDR3 in DNA: TGTGCCAGCAGACAACGACAGCATAACTACGAGCAGTACTTC.